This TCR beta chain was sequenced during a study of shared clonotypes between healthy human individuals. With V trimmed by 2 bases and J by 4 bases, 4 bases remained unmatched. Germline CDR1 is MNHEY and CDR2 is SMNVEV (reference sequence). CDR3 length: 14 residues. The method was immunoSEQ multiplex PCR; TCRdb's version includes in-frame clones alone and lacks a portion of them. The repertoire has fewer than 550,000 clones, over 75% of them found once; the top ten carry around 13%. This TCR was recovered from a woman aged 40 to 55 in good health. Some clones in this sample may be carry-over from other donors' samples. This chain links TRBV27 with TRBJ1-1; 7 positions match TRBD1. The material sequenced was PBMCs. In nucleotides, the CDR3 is TGTGCCAGCAGTTTAGAGAACAGGGGCACTGAAGCTTTCTTT. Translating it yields CASSLENRGTEAFF.